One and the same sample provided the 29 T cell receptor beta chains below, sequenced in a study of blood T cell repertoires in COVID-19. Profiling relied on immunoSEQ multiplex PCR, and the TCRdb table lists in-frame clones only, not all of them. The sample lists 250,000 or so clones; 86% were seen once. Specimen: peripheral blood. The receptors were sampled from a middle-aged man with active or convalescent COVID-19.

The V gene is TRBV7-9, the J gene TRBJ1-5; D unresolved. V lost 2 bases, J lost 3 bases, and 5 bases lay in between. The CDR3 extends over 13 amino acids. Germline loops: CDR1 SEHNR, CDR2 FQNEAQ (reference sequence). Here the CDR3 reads CASSLSDNQPQHF. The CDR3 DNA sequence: TGTGCCAGCAGCTTATCAGACAATCAGCCCCAGCATTTT. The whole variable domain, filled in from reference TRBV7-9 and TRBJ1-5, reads DTGVSQNPRHKITKRGQNVTFRCDPISEHNRLYWYRQTLGQGPEFLTYFQNEAQLEKSRLLSDRFSAERPKGSFSTLEIQRTEQGDSAMYLCASSLSDNQPQHFGDGTRLSIL.

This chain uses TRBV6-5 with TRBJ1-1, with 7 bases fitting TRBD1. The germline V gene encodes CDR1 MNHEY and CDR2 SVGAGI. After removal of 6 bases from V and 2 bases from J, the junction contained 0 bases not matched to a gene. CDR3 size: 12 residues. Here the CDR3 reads CASRGGNTEAFF. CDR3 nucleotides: TGTGCCAGCAGAGGGGGCAACACTGAAGCTTTCTTT.

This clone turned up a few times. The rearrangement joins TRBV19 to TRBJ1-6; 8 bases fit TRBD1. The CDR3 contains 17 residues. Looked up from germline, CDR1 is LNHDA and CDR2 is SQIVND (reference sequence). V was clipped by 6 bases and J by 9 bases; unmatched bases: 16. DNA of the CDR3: TGTGCCAGTAGCCTTGGACAGGGCCTAAGGTTCAGTTCACCCCTCCACTTT. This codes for CASSLGQGLRFSSPLHF.

CDR3 loop: CASKVGLSNEQFF. CDR3 nucleotide sequence: TGCGCCAGCAAGGTGGGACTTTCCAATGAGCAGTTCTTC. The J gene is TRBJ2-1, the V gene TRBV5-1; D is possibly TRBD2 (6 bases). The CDR3 has 13 residues. Trimming took off 6 bases at V and 6 bases at J, with 13 bases between the two ends. The germline gives CDR1 SGHRS, CDR2 YFSETQ.

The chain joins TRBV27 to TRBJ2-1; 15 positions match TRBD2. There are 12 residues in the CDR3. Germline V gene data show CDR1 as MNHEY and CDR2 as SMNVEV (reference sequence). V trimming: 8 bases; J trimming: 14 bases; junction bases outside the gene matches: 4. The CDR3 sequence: CASRTSGRAEFF. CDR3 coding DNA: TGTGCCAGCCGGACTAGCGGGAGGGCCGAGTTCTTC.

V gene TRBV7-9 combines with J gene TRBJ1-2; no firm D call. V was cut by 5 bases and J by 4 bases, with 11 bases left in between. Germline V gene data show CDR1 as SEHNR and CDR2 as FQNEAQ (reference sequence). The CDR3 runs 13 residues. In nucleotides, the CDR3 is TGTGCCAGCAGCGCGGGTATGGTCTATGGCTACACCTTC. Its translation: CASSAGMVYGYTF.

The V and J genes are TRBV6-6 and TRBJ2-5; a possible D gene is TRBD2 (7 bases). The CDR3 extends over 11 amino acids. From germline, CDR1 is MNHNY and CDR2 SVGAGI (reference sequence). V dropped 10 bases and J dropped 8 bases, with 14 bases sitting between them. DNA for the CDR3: TGTGCCACTGGGGAGGGGGTAACCCAGTACTTC. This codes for CATGEGVTQYF.

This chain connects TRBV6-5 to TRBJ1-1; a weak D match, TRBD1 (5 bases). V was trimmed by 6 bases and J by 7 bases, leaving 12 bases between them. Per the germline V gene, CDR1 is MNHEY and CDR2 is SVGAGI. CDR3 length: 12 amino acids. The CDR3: CASRYGRGEAFF. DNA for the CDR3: TGTGCCAGCAGATATGGTAGGGGTGAAGCTTTCTTT.

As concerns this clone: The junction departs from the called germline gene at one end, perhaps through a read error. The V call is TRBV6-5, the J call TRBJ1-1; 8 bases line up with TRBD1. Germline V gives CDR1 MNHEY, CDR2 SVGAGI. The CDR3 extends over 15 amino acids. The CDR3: CASSHSGTGNTEAFF. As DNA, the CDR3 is TGTGCCAGCAGTCACTCCGGGACAGGGAACACTGAAGCTTTCTTT.

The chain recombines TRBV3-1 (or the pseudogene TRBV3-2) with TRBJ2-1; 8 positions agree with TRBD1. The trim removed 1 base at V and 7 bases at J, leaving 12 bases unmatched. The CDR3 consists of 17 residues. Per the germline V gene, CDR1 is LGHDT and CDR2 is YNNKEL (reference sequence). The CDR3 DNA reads TGTGCCAGCAGCCAAGTTGCCGGGACAGGCCCTGCGAATGAGCAGTTCTTC. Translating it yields CASSQVAGTGPANEQFF.

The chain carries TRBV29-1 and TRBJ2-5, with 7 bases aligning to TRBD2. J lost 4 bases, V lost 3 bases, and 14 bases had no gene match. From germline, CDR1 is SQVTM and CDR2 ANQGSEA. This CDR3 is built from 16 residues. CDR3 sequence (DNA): TGCAGCGTTGACGCGGGCGGGGGACGGGGTTCAGAGACCCAGTACTTC. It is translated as CSVDAGGGRGSETQYF.

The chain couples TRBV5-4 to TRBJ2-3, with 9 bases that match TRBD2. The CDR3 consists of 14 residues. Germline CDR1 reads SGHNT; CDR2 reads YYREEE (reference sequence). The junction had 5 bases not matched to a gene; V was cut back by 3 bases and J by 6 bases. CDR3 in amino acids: CASSSSGTEDTQYF. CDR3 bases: TGTGCCAGCAGCTCTAGCGGGACGGAGGATACGCAGTATTTT.

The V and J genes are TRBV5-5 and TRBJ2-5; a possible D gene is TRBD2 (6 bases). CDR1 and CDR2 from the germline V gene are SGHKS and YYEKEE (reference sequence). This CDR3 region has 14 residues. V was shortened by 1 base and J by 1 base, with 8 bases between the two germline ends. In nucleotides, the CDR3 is TGTGCCAGCAGCTTGACCGGGAGCCAAGAGACCCAGTACTTC. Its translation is CASSLTGSQETQYF. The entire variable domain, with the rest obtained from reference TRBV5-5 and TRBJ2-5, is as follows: DAGVTQSPTHLIKTRGQQVTLRCSPISGHKSVSWYQQVLGQGPQFIFQYYEKEERGRGNFPDRFSARQFPNYSSELNVNALLLGDSALYLCASSLTGSQETQYFGPGTRLLVL.

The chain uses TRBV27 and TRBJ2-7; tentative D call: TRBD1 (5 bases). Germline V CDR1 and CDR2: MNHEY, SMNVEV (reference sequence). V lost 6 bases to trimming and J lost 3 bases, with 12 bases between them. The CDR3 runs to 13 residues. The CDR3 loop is CASSSGHLYEQYF. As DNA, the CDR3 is TGTGCCAGCAGCTCAGGACACCTCTACGAGCAGTACTTC.

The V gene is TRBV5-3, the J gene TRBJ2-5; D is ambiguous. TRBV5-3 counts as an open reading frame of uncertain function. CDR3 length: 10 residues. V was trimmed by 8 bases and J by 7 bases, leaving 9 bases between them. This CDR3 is CARTPGTQYF. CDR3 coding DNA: TGTGCCAGGACCCCGGGGACCCAGTACTTC.

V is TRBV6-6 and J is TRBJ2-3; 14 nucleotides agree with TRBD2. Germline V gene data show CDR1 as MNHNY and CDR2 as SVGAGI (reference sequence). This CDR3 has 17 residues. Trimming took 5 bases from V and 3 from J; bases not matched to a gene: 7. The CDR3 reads CASSPGTSGGATDTQYF. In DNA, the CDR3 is TGTGCCAGCAGTCCCGGGACTAGCGGGGGTGCGACAGATACGCAGTATTTT.

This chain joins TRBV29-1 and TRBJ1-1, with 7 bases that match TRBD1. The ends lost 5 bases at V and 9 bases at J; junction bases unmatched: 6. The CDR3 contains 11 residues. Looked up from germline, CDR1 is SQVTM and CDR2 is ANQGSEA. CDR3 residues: CSVFTGDKAFF. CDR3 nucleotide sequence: TGCAGCGTTTTCACAGGGGACAAAGCTTTCTTT. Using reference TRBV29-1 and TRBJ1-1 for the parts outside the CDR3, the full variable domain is SAVISQKPSRDICQRGTSLTIQCQVDSQVTMMFWYRQQPGQSLTLIATANQGSEATYESGFVIDKFPISRPNLTFSTLTVSNMSPEDSSIYLCSVFTGDKAFFGQGTRLTVV.

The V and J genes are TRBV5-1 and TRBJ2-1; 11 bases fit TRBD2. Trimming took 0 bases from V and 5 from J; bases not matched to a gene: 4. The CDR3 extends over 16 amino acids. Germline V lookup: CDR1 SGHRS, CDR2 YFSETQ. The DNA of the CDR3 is TGCGCCAGCAGCTTGGCCGCTAGCGGGAGGCACAATGAGCAGTTCTTC. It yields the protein CASSLAASGRHNEQFF. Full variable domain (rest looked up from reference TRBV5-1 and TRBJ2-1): KAGVTQTPRYLIKTRGQQVTLSCSPISGHRSVSWYQQTPGQGLQFLFEYFSETQRNKGNFPGRFSGRQFSNSRSEMNVSTLELGDSALYLCASSLAASGRHNEQFFGPGTRLTVL.

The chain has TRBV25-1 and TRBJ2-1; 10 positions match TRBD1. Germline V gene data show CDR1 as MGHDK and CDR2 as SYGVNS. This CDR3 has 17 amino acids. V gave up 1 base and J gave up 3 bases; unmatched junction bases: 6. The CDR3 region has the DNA TGTGCCAGCAGTGAATGGGGTGGGACAGGGGTCTACAATGAGCAGTTCTTC. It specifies CASSEWGGTGVYNEQFF.

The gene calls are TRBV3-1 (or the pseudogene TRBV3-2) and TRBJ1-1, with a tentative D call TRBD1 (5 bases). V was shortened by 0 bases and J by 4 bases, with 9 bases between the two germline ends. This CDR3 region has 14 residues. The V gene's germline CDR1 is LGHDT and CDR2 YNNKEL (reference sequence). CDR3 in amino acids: CASSQDGAGTEAFF. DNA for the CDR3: TGTGCCAGCAGCCAAGATGGGGCAGGCACTGAAGCTTTCTTT.

The CDR3 loop reads CASSTSEETQYF. The CDR3 DNA is TGTGCCAGCAGTACCTCAGAAGAGACCCAGTACTTC. The chain has TRBV6-6 and TRBJ2-5; D is undetermined. Germline CDR1 reads MNHNY; CDR2 reads SVGAGI (reference sequence). CDR3 length: 12 residues. Trimming took off 5 bases at V and 3 bases at J, with 7 bases between the two ends.

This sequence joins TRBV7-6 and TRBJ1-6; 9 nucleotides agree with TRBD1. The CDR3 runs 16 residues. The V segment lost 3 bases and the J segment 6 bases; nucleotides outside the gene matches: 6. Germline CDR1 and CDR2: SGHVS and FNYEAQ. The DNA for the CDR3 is TGTGCCAGCAGCTTCGGGACAGGGTCTGGTAATTCACCCCTCCACTTT. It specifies CASSFGTGSGNSPLHF.

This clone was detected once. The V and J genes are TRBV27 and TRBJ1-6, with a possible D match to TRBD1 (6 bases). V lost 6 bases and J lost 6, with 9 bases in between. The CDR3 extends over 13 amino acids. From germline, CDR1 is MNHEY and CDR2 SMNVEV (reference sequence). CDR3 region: CASRGGPNSPLHF. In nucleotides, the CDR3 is TGTGCCAGCAGAGGGGGTCCTAATTCACCCCTCCACTTT.

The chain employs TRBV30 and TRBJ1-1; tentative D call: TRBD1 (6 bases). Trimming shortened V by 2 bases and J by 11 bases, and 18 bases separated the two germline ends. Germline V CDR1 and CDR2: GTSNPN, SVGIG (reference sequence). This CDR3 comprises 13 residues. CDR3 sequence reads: CAWSPGPQGTAFF. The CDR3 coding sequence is TGTGCCTGGAGTCCGGGACCACAGGGAACGGCTTTCTTT.

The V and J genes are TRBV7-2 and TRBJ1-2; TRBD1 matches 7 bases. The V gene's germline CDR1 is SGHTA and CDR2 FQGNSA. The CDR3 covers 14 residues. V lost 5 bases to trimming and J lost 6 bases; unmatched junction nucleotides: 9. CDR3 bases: TGTGCCAGCAGCCGGAACAGGGGTGATGATGGCTACACCTTC. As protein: CASSRNRGDDGYTF.

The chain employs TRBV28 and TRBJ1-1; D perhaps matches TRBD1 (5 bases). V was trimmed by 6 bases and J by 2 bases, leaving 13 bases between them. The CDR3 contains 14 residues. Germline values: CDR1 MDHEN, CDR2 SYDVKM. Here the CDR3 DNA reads TGTGCCAGCAGGGAGAGGACACCAAACACTGAAGCTTTCTTT. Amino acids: CASRERTPNTEAFF.

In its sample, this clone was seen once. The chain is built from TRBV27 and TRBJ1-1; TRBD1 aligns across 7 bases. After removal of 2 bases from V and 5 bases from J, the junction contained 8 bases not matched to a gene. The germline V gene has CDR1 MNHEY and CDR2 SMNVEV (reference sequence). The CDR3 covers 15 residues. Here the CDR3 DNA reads TGTGCCAGCAGTTTAGCTACAGGGGAATGGACTGAAGCTTTCTTT. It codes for CASSLATGEWTEAFF.

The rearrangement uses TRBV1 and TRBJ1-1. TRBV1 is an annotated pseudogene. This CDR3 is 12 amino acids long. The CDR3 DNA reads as TGCACCAGACTATCGGGGGTAACTGAAGCTTTCTTT. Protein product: CTRLSGVTEAFF.

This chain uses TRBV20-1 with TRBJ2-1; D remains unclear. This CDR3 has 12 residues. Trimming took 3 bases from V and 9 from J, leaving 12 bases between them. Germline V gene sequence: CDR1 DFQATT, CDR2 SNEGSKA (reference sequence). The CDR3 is CSASAVVREQFF. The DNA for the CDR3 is TGCAGTGCTAGTGCCGTAGTCCGTGAGCAGTTCTTC.